This TCR beta chain was observed in a study of regulatory T cells in long-lasting Graves disease. Overall study results and limits: Compared with new cases, persistent Graves' patients showed reduced TCR diversity. New patients shared over 800 public clonotypes, fewer than the 2,741 shared by persistent patients.

The time point here: persistent/refractory GD, antithyroid drugs over 5 years with positive TRAb. The authors made the TCR library using RNA they extracted from PBMCs. Diagnoses of Graves' disease were made by American Thyroid Association guidelines. CDR3-region Arm-PCR and iRepertoire HTBI primers produced the TCR beta libraries. In the original analysis: Samples collectively showed fewer than 80 TRBV and more than 11 TRBJ segments. A single record per CDR3 protein comes from TCRdb applying MiXCR to the multiplex PCR reads. The V and J calls come from TCRdb's annotation, not from the publication. The sample lists 400,000 to 500,000 distinct CDR3 sequences, roughly 23% occurring once. At least ten counts were recorded for this clonotype. The antigen is not known. V gave up 3 bases and J gave up 2 bases, with 11 bases separating them. The germline gives CDR1 MDHEN, CDR2 SYDVKM. The CDR3 runs to 14 residues.

Sequences were derived from peripheral blood mononuclear cells (PBMCs), sampled when the disease was refractory, from a patient treated with antithyroid drugs. This chain links TRBV28 with TRBJ2-7; D perhaps matches TRBD1 (6 bases). The sequence was obtained from a female donor with Graves disease. Here the CDR3 DNA reads TGTGCCAGCAGTTTCCCGGGACAAGCCTACGAGCAGTACTTC. Translation: CASSFPGQAYEQYF.